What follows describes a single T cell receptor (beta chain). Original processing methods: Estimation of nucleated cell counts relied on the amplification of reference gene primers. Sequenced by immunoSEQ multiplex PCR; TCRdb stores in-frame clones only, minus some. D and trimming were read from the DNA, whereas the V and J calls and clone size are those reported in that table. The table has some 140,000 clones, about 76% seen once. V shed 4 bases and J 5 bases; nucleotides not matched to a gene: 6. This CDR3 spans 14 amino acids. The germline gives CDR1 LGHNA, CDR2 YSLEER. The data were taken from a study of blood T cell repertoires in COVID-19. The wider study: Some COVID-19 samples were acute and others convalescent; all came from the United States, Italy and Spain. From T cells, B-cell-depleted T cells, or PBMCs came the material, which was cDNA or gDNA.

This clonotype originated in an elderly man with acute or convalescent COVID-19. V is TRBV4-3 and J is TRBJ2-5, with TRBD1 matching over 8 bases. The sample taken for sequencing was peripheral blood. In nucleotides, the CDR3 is TGCGCCAGCAGCCTAAGGACAGGGAGGGAGACCCAGTACTTC. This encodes CASSLRTGRETQYF.